The rows below give T cell receptor beta chains drawn from one sample of a study of identical twins. MiXCR, run by TCRdb on the 5' RACE reads, gives a single entry per CDR3 protein. The table has about 190,000 distinct CDR3 sequences, roughly 15% seen once. This same sample was also part of a study on T cells expressing NK-cell markers.

The sample comprised CD8+ T cells sorted from blood. These receptors originate from a woman younger than 30 in good health. The CDR3 runs from the conserved cysteine through the conserved F or W. D genes are given only for firm matches. Clone size is stated in some rows and not others, as once, few, many or a class when expanded.

clone size,V gene,D gene,J gene,CDR3 protein,CDR3 DNA
-,TRBV11-2,-,TRBJ2-1,CASSLDTRTTIEFF,TGTGCCAGCAGCTTAGATACCAGAACGACGATTGAGTTCTTC
few,TRBV4-3,-,TRBJ2-1,CASSQVYSGGSYNEQFF,TGCGCCAGCAGCCAAGTATATAGCGGAGGCTCCTACAATGAGCAGTTCTTC
-,TRBV10-3,-,TRBJ2-1,CAITGALTEQFF,TGTGCCATCACAGGGGCCCTCACTGAGCAGTTCTTC
-,TRBV9,-,TRBJ1-1,CASSANSGPRDTEAFF,TGTGCCAGCAGCGCAAACTCGGGACCCCGGGACACTGAAGCTTTCTTT
few,TRBV20-1,-,TRBJ2-5,CSGPETQYF,TGCAGTGGACCAGAGACCCAGTACTTC
-,TRBV6-2/TRBV6-3,TRBD2,TRBJ2-3,CASTQGLADTQYF,TGTGCCAGCACTCAGGGACTAGCAGATACGCAGTATTTT
-,TRBV11-2,TRBD2,TRBJ2-7,CASSLAGVYEQYF,TGTGCCAGCAGCTTGGCGGGGGTTTACGAGCAGTACTTC
-,TRBV5-1,-,TRBJ2-1,CASNEKGVLDNEQFF,TGCGCCAGTAACGAAAAAGGGGTCCTAGACAATGAGCAGTTCTTC
few,TRBV6-5,-,TRBJ2-2,CASSYGFQPNTGELFF,TGTGCCAGCAGTTACGGGTTCCAACCCAACACCGGGGAGCTGTTTTTT
few,TRBV7-9,TRBD1,TRBJ2-3,CASSVRQGNGTDTQYF,TGTGCCAGCAGCGTTAGACAGGGGAACGGCACAGATACGCAGTATTTT
-,TRBV6-1,TRBD2,TRBJ2-5,CASRTSGRALQETQYF,TGTGCCAGCAGGACTAGCGGGAGGGCACTCCAAGAGACCCAGTACTTC
few,TRBV9,-,TRBJ2-5,CASSVELSPETQYF,TGTGCCAGCAGCGTAGAGCTTAGTCCGGAGACCCAGTACTTC
few,TRBV13,TRBD1,TRBJ2-1,CASSSGTGVRNEQFF,TGTGCCAGCAGCTCCGGGACAGGGGTCCGGAATGAGCAGTTCTTC
-,TRBV18,TRBD2,TRBJ2-3,CASSPAGSGTITDTQYF,TGTGCCAGCTCACCTGCCGGCAGCGGGACTATCACAGATACGCAGTATTTT
-,TRBV13,TRBD2,TRBJ2-5,CTCSLDRGGLAGVAETQYF,TGTACCTGCAGCTTAGACAGGGGAGGACTAGCGGGAGTCGCAGAGACCCAGTACTTC
-,TRBV12-3/TRBV12-4,-,TRBJ1-1,CASEARGGTEAFF,TGTGCCAGCGAGGCCCGTGGGGGGACTGAAGCTTTCTTT
-,TRBV28,TRBD1,TRBJ2-3,CASSYDRALSTDTQYF,TGTGCCAGCAGTTACGACAGGGCCCTTAGCACAGATACGCAGTATTTT
-,TRBV5-8,-,TRBJ2-7,CASSLTVLAYEQYF,TGTGCCAGCAGCTTGACAGTCTTAGCCTACGAGCAGTACTTC
-,TRBV12-3/TRBV12-4,TRBD1,TRBJ1-1,CASSLPRTGRTEAFF,TGTGCCAGCAGTTTACCAAGGACAGGTCGTACTGAAGCTTTCTTT
few,TRBV6-2/TRBV6-3,TRBD2,TRBJ2-2,CASSYLIDSGGGDTGELFF,TGTGCCAGCAGTTACCTCATCGATAGCGGGGGCGGGGACACCGGGGAGCTGTTTTTT
-,TRBV19,-,TRBJ2-7,CASSRAGIAYEQYF,TGTGCCAGTAGTAGAGCAGGAATCGCCTACGAGCAGTACTTC
few,TRBV14,-,TRBJ2-1,CASSQVIYEQFF,TGTGCCAGCAGCCAGGTTATCTATGAGCAGTTCTTC
few,TRBV5-6,TRBD1,TRBJ1-5,CASSLGTGFGQPQHF,TGTGCCAGCAGCTTGGGGACAGGGTTCGGTCAGCCCCAGCATTTT
-,TRBV3-1,-,TRBJ2-5,CASSRGRIETQYF,TGTGCCAGCAGCCGCGGCAGGATAGAGACCCAGTACTTC
-,TRBV2,-,TRBJ1-5,CARQGGGQPQHF,TGTGCCAGACAGGGTGGAGGCCAGCCCCAGCATTTT
-,TRBV12-3/TRBV12-4,-,TRBJ2-7,CASQSGSFSEQYF,TGTGCCAGTCAGTCAGGGTCCTTTTCCGAGCAGTACTTC
-,TRBV5-6,-,TRBJ2-7,CASSLAGVAYEQYF,TGTGCCAGCAGCTTGGCCGGAGTGGCCTACGAGCAGTACTTC